This passage covers 6 T cell receptor beta chains from one sample sequenced in a study of cytomegalovirus exposure and HLA in healthy donors. Repertoires were generated with immunoSEQ multiplex PCR, while TCRdb's copy carries only in-frame clones and drops some. The sample carries more than 75,000 clones, approximately 93% recorded once. The specimen sequenced was PBMCs. The origin of the receptors is a man aged 18 to 35 in good health and CMV-seronegative.

This chain connects TRBV7-2 to TRBJ1-1; 7 nucleotides match TRBD1. Losses at the gene ends were 5 bases for V and 7 bases for J; bases not matched to a gene: 10. This CDR3 is built from 14 residues. Germline V gives CDR1 SGHTA, CDR2 FQGNSA. The DNA for the CDR3 is TGTGCCAGCAGCCTCAAAACAGGGGACCTTGAAGCTTTCTTT. Translating it yields CASSLKTGDLEAFF.

CDR3 sequence reads: CATSRGNTRSGANVLTF. CDR3 DNA sequence: TGTGCCACCAGCAGAGGAAACACGAGGTCTGGGGCCAACGTCCTGACTTTC. The rearrangement uses TRBV15 and TRBJ2-6; no definite D call. V lost 1 base, J lost 1 base, and 11 bases lay in between. This CDR3 is 17 amino acids long. CDR1 and CDR2 from the germline V gene are LNHNV and YYDKDF (reference sequence). Supplemented by reference TRBV15 and TRBJ2-6, the full variable domain reads DAMVIQNPRYQVTQFGKPVTLSCSQTLNHNVMYWYQQKSSQAPKLLFHYYDKDFNNEADTPDNFQSRRPNTSFCFLDIRSPGLGDTAMYLCATSRGNTRSGANVLTFGAGSRLTVL.

This chain connects TRBV5-6 to TRBJ1-2, with TRBD1 matching over 8 bases. The CDR3 totals 14 residues. Trimming removed 4 bases from V and 4 bases from J; junction bases left unmatched: 6. Per the germline V gene, CDR1 is SGHDT and CDR2 is YYEEEE. In nucleotides, the CDR3 is TGTGCCAGCAGCCCCCGGGACAGGTCCTATGGCTACACCTTC. Its translation is CASSPRDRSYGYTF.

Worth noting for this clone: Relative to the germline gene, one junction end is altered; a read error may explain this. The sample carries other DNA sequences with the same CDR3. J is TRBJ2-1 and V is TRBV6-4, with D perhaps TRBD1 (8 bases). Germline CDR1 and CDR2: MRHNA and SNTAGT. The CDR3 extends over 16 amino acids. CDR3 bases: TGTGCCAGCAGTGACTCGGGGGGGACAGGCTACGGTGAGCAATTCTTC. It codes for CASSDSGGTGYGEQFF.

The chain combines TRBV5-1 with TRBJ2-1; D is ambiguous. V lost 1 base to trimming and J lost 6 bases, with 14 bases between them. Germline CDR1 SGHRS, CDR2 YFSETQ. The CDR3 length is 15 residues. CDR3 sequence: CASSLTALTPNEQFF. The CDR3 DNA is TGCGCCAGCAGCTTGACTGCGCTTACTCCCAATGAGCAGTTCTTC.

The CDR3 nucleotides are TGTGCCAGCAGTTACGGGGGACAGGGGATAGTCGGGGAGCTGTTTTTT. Residues: CASSYGGQGIVGELFF. The chain couples TRBV6-5 to TRBJ2-2, with TRBD1 identical over 10 bases. CDR3 size: 16 residues. With V trimmed by 2 bases and J by 7 bases, 7 bases remained unmatched. The germline gives CDR1 MNHEY, CDR2 SVGAGI.